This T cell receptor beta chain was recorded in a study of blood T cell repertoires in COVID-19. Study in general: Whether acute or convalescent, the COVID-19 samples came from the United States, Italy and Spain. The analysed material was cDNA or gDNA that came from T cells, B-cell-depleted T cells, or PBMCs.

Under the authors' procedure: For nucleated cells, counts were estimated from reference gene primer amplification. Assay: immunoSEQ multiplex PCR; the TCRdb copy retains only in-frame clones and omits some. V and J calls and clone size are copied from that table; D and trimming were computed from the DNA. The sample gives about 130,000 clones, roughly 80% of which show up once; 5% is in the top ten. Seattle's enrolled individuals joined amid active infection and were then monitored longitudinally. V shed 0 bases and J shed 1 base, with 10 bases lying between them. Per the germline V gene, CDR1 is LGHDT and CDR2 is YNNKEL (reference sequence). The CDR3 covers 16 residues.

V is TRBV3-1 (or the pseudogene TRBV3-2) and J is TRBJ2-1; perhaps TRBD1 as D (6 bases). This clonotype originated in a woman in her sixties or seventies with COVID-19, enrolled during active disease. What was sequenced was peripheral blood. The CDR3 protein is CASSQDLQGSYNEQFF. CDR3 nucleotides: TGTGCCAGCAGCCAAGACCTTCAGGGGTCCTACAATGAGCAGTTCTTC.